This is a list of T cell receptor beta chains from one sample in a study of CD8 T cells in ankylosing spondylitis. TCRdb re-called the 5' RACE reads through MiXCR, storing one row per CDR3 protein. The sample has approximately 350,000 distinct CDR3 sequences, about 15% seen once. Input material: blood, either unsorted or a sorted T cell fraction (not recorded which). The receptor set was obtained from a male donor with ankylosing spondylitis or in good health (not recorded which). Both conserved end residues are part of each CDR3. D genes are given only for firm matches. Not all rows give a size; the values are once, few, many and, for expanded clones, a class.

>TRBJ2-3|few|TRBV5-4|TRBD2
TGTGCCAGCAGCTGGGCCCCGGCTTCCGGGACTAGCGGCACAGATACGCAGTATTTT
CASSWAPASGTSGTDTQYF
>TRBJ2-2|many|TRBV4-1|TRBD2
TGCGCCAGCAGCCAAGTAACTAGCGGGGTGCGGGAGCTGTTTTTT
CASSQVTSGVRELFF
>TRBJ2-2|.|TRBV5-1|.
TGCGCCAGCAGCTTGGCCGCTAGCTACACCGGGGAGCTGTTTTTT
CASSLAASYTGELFF
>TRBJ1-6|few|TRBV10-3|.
TGTGCCATCAGTGGGACACCCAGGAGCTCCTATAATTCACCCCTCCACTTT
CAISGTPRSSYNSPLHF
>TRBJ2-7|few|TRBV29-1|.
TGCAGCGCTTCCGGACAGTCCTACGAGCAGTACTTC
CSASGQSYEQYF
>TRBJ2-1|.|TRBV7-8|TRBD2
TGTGCCAGCAGCGCCATCGCCCTAGCGGGGGGGGACAATGAGCAGTTCTTC
CASSAIALAGGDNEQFF
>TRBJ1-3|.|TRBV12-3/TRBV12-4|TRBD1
TGTGCCAGCAGCCCGGACAGGCGAAACACCATATATTTT
CASSPDRRNTIYF
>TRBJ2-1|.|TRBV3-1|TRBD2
TGTGCCAGCAGCCAGGCGGGGGGTTTTGAGCAGTTCTTC
CASSQAGGFEQFF
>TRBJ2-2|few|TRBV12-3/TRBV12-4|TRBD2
TGTGCCAGCAGTCACCCCCCGCGGGAGATAGTAGACACCGGGGAGCTGTTTTTT
CASSHPPREIVDTGELFF
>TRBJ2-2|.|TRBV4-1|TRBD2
TGCGCCAGCAGCCATAATTCCGGGAGGGGTGTCGGGGAGCTGTTTTTT
CASSHNSGRGVGELFF
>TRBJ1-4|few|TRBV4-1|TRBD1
TGCGCCAGCAGCCAAGGACAGGGGGCGCGTGAAAAACTGTTTTTT
CASSQGQGAREKLFF
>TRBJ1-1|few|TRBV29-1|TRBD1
TGCAGCGTTGGCACCGGGACAGGGTTTGGAGCTTTCTTT
CSVGTGTGFGAFF
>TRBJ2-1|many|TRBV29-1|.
TGCAGCGGATCAGGGGGGGGCAATGAGCAGTTCTTC
CSGSGGGNEQFF
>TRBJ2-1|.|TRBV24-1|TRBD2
TGTGCCACCAGTGACCCCGGGACTAGCGATTACAATGAGCAGTTCTTC
CATSDPGTSDYNEQFF
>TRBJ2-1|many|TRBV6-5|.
TGTGCCAGCAGTTACTCGAGCCGGAGCCATTACAATGAGCAGTTCTTC
CASSYSSRSHYNEQFF
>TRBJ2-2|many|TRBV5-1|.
TGCGCCAGCAGCCCGGGGTTAAACACCGGGGAGCTGTTTTTT
CASSPGLNTGELFF
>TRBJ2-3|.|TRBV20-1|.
TGCAGTGTTCAAGAGGAACCCAAAAACACAGATACGCAGTATTTT
CSVQEEPKNTDTQYF
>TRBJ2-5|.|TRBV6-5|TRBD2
TGTGCCAGCAGTTACGCTAGCGGGGAGACCCAGTACTTC
CASSYASGETQYF
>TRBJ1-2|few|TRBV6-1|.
TGTGCCAGCAGTCCCGATGCCAGCTACACCTTC
CASSPDASYTF
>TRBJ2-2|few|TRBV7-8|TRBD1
TGTGCCAGCAGCCGTCCCGGGACAGGGACGGGGAACACCGGGGAGCTGTTTTTT
CASSRPGTGTGNTGELFF
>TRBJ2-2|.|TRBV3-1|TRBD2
TGTGCCAGCAGCCAAGATCGGCTAGCGGGGACCGGGGAGCTGTTTTTT
CASSQDRLAGTGELFF
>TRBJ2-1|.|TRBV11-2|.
TGTGCCAGCACCCAGAGGGACTACAATGAGCAGTTCTTC
CASTQRDYNEQFF
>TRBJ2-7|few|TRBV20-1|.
TGCACGAACCTAGGGTGTTACGAGCAGTACTTC
CTNLGCYEQYF
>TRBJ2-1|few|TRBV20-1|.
TGCAGTGCTAGAGGGGTCCCAACGGAGCAGTTCTTC
CSARGVPTEQFF
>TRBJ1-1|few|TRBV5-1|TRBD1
TGCGCCAGCAGTCCGGACAGGGTTCCTGAAGCTTTCTTT
CASSPDRVPEAFF
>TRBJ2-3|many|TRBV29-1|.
TGCAGCGTTCCTACAGATACGCAGTATTTT
CSVPTDTQYF
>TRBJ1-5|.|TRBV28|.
TGTGCCAGCAGTGTTCGGTCACAAAATCAGCCCCAGCATTTT
CASSVRSQNQPQHF
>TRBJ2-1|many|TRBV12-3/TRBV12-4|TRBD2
TGTGCCAGCAGGTCGGGACTAGCGGGAGACGAGCAGTTCTTC
CASRSGLAGDEQFF
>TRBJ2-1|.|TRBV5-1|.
TGCGCCAGCAGCTTTCTCGCGGGGCAGGGCAATGAGCAGTTCTTC
CASSFLAGQGNEQFF
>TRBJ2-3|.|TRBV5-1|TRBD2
TGCGCCAGCAGCTTGGCAGGGACTAGCGCAGATACGCAGTATTTT
CASSLAGTSADTQYF
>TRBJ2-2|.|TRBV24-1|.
TGTGCCACCAGTGATACCTCTTCAGGCACCGGGGAGCTGTTTTTT
CATSDTSSGTGELFF
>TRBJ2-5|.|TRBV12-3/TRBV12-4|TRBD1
TGTGCCAGCAGTAGGCCCGGACAGGGGAGAGAGACCCAGTACTTC
CASSRPGQGRETQYF
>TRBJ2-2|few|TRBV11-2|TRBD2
TGTGCCAGCAGCTTAGTCGGGGGGGCTGGCACCGGGGAGCTGTTTTTT
CASSLVGGAGTGELFF
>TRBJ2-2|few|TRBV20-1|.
TGCAGTGCTAGACAGGAGGGCGGGGAGCTGTTTTTT
CSARQEGGELFF
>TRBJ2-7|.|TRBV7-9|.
TGTGCCAGCAGCTTAGCGCTCACCCCACACGAGCAGTACTTC
CASSLALTPHEQYF
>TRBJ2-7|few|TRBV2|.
TGTGCCAGCAGTGAAGGCGACTGGCCCTACGAGCAGTACTTC
CASSEGDWPYEQYF
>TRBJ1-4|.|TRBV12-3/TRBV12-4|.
TGTGCCAGCAGCTATCGTAATGAAAAACTGTTTTTT
CASSYRNEKLFF
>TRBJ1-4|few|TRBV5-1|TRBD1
TGCGCCAGCAGCCCTGGGGGGACAGGCCAGAGTAATGAAAAACTGTTTTTT
CASSPGGTGQSNEKLFF
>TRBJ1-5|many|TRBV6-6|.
TGTGCCAGCAGGTTAAGCAATCAGCCCCAGCATTTT
CASRLSNQPQHF
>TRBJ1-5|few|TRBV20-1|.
TGCAGTGCTAATGAGTTCCGGAATCAGCCCCAGCATTTT
CSANEFRNQPQHF
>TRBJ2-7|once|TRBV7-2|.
TGTGCCAGCACCTCTCGACTGGGACCCTACGAGCAGTACTTC
CASTSRLGPYEQYF